This T cell receptor beta chain was obtained from a study of blood T cell repertoires in COVID-19. On the study more broadly: Some COVID-19 samples were acute and others convalescent; all came from the United States, Italy and Spain. Sources were T cells, B-cell-depleted T cells, or PBMCs; the material itself was cDNA or gDNA.

Original methodology: Reference gene primer amplification gave estimated nucleated cell counts. TCRdb's table, derived via immunoSEQ multiplex PCR, lists solely in-frame clones and lacks some. V, J and clone size reflect that table, while D and trimming were determined from the DNA. The sample lists more than 30,000 clones; 87% were seen once. The V gene lost 2 bases and the J gene lost 5 bases, with 4 bases spanning the gap. In germline, CDR1 is SGHNT, CDR2 YENEEA. This CDR3 contains 12 residues. Only one count was recorded for this clone. The chain is built from TRBV11-3 and TRBJ2-1; D is undetermined. The receptor's source is a man aged 50-60 years with active or convalescent COVID-19. Sample: peripheral blood. This CDR3 is CASSLTHNEQFF. In nucleotides, the CDR3 is TGTGCCAGCAGCTTAACTCACAATGAGCAGTTCTTC.